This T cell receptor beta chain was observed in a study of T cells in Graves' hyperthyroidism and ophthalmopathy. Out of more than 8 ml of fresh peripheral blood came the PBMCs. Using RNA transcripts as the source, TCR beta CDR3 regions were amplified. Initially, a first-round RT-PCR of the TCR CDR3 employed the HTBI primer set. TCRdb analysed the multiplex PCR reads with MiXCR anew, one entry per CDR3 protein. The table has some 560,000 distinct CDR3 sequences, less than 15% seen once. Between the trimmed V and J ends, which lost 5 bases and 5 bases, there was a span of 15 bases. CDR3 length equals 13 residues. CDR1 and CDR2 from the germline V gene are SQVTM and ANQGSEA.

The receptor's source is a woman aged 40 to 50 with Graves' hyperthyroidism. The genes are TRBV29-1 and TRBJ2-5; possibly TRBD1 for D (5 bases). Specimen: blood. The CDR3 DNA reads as TGCAGCGTTTCGACAGCTACCAAGGAGACCCAGTACTTC. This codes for CSVSTATKETQYF. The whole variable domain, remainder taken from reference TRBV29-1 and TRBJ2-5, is SAVISQKPSRDICQRGTSLTIQCQVDSQVTMMFWYRQQPGQSLTLIATANQGSEATYESGFVIDKFPISRPNLTFSTLTVSNMSPEDSSIYLCSVSTATKETQYFGPGTRLLVL.